The 3 T cell receptor beta chains presented below share a single source sample, sequenced in a study of T-cell reconstitution after alpha-beta-depleted transplantation in children. TCRbeta library construction was performed incorporating unique molecular identifiers. TCRdb redid the calling of the PCR reads with MiXCR, one entry per CDR3 protein. The sample shows 700,000 to 950,000 distinct CDR3 sequences, around 15% of them seen only once. Specimen: PBMCs, mostly from graft donor cells, collected 360 days after TCRalphabeta/CD19-depleted stem cell transplant. The receptors originated from a male patient younger than 18 who had a stem cell transplant for acute lymphoblastic leukemia, so the T cells may come from the graft donor.

This clonotype appeared a few times. J is TRBJ1-2 and V is TRBV20-1; TRBD1 aligns across 9 bases. Germline V gene sequence: CDR1 DFQATT, CDR2 SNEGSKA (reference sequence). The CDR3 runs 14 residues. J lost 4 bases, V lost 5 bases, and 8 bases had no gene match. CDR3 residues: CSALTGTGSYGYTF. As DNA, the CDR3 is TGCAGTGCTCTGACAGGGACAGGGAGCTATGGCTACACCTTC.

This clonotype was detected a few times. CDR3 residues: CASSLVSGGRGSYEQYF. CDR3 DNA: TGCGCCAGCAGCTTGGTATCTGGAGGTCGCGGTTCCTACGAGCAGTACTTC. The chain has TRBV5-1 and TRBJ2-7, with D maybe TRBD2 (5 bases). Germline loops: CDR1 SGHRS, CDR2 YFSETQ. This CDR3 contains 17 residues. Trimming stripped 0 bases from V and 1 base from J, with 17 bases between.

This clonotype was counted only a few times. The chain combines TRBV14 with TRBJ2-7; D is possibly TRBD1 (5 bases). Germline-derived CDR1 and CDR2 are SGHDN and FVKESK. Trimming cost V 2 bases and J 3 bases, with 17 bases left between them. This CDR3 is built from 16 residues. The chain's CDR3 is CASSQRGSTAYYEQYF. CDR3 coding DNA: TGTGCCAGCAGCCAAAGGGGTTCGACCGCTTACTACGAGCAGTACTTC.